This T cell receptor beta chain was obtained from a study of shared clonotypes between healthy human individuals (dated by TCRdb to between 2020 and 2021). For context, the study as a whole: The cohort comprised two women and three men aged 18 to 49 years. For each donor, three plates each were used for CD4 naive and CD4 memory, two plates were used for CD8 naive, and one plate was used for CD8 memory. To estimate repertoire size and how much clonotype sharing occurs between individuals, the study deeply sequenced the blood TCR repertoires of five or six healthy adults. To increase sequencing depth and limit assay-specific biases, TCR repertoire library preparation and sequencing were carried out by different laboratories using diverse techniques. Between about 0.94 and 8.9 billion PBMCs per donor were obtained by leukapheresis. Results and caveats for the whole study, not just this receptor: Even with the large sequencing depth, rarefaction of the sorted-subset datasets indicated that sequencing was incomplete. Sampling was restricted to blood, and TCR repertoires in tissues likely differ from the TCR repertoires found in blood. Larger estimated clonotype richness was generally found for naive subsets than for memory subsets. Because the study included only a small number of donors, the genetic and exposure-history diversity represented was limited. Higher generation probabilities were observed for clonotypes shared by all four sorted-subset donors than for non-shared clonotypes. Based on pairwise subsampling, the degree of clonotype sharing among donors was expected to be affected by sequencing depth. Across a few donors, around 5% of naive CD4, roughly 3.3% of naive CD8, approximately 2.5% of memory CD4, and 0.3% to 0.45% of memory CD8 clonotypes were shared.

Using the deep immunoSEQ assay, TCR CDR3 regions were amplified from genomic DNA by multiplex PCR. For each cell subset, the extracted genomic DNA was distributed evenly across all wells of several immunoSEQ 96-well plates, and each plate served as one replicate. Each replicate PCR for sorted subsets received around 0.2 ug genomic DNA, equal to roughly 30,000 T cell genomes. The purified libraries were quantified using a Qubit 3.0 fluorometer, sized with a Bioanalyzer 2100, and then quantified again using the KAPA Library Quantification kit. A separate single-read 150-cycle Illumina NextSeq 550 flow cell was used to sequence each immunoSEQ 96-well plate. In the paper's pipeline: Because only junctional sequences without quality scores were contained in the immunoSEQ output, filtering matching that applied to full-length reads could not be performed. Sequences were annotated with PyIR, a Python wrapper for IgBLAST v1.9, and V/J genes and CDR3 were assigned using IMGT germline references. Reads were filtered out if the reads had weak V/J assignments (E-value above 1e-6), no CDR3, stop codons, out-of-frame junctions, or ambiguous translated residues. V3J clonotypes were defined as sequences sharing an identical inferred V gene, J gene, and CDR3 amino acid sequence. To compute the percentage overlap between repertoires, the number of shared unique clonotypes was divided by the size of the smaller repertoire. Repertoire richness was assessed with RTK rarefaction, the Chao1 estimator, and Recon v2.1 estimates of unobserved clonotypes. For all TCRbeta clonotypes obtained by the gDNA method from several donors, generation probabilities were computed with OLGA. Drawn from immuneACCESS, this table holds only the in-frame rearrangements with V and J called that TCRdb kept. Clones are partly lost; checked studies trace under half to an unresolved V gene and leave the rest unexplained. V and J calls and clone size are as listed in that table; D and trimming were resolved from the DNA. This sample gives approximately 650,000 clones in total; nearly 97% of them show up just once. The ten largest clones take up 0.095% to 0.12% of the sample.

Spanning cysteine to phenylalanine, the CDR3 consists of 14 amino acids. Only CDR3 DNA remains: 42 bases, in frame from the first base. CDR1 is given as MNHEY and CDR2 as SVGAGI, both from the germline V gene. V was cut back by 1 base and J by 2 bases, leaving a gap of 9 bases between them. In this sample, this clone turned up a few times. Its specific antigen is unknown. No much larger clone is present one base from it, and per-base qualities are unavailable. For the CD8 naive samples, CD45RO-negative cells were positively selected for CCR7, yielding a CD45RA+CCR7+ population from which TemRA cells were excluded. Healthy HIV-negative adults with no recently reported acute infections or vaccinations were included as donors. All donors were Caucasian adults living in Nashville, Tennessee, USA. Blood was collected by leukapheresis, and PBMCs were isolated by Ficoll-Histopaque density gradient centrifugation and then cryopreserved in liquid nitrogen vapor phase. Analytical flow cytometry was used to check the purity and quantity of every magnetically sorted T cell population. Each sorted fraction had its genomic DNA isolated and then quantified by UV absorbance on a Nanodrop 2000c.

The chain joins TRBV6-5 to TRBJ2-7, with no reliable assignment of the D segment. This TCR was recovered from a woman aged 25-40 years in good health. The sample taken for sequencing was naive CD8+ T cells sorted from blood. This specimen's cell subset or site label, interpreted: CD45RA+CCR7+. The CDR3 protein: CASSYFGPPYEQYF. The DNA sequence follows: TGTGCCAGCAGTTACTTCGGGCCCCCCTACGAGCAGTACTTC.